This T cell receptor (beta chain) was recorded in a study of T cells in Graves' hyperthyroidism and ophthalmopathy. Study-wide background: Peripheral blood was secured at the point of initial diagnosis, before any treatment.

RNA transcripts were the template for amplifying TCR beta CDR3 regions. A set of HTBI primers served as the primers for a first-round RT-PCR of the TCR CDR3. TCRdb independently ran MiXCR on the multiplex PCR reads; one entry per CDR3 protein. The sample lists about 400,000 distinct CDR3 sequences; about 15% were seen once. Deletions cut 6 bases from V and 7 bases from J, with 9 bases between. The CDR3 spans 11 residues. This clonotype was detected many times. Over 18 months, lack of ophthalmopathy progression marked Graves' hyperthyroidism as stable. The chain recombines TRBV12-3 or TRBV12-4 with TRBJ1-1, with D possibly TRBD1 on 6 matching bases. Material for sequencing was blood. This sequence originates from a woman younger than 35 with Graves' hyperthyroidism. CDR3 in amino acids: CASRLRGEAFF. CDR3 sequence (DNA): TGTGCCAGCAGACTCAGGGGTGAAGCTTTCTTT.